This TCR beta chain was recovered during a study of regulatory T cells in long-lasting Graves disease. General study points: Peripheral blood, not thyroid tissue, was the sole material studied. Those with persistent disease had in common more public clonotypes (about 2,500) than new patients (approximately 970). With a small sample size, accuracy may have been reduced.

Noted time point: newly diagnosed GD, antithyroid drugs for less than 3 months. PBMC RNA served as the TCR library source. This clonotype has only a few counts. Its antigen is still unknown. According to the study, TCR beta libraries were built with iRepertoire HTBI primers and CDR3-region Arm-PCR. Each CDR3 protein is one row after TCRdb ran MiXCR on the multiplex PCR reads. The data hold a few hundred thousand distinct CDR3 sequences, with around 11% observed a single time. Germline V gives CDR1 SEHNR, CDR2 FQNEAQ (reference sequence). The J segment lost 4 bases and the V segment lost 5 bases, leaving 12 bases of the junction unmatched. This CDR3 comprises 17 residues. This sample was also put to use in a study of T cells in Graves' hyperthyroidism and ophthalmopathy.

The material was peripheral blood mononuclear cells (PBMCs), obtained at new diagnosis, from a patient treated with antithyroid drugs. The TCR comes from a woman in her late teens or twenties with Graves disease. The V gene is TRBV7-9, the J gene TRBJ2-1, with 9 bases aligning to TRBD1. The CDR3 region has the DNA TGTGCCAGCAGCAAAAACATCGACAGGGGGGGGTACAATGAGCAGTTCTTC. Translated: CASSKNIDRGGYNEQFF. Full variable domain (missing parts from reference TRBV7-9 and TRBJ2-1): DTGVSQNPRHKITKRGQNVTFRCDPISEHNRLYWYRQTLGQGPEFLTYFQNEAQLEKSRLLSDRFSAERPKGSFSTLEIQRTEQGDSAMYLCASSKNIDRGGYNEQFFGPGTRLTVL.